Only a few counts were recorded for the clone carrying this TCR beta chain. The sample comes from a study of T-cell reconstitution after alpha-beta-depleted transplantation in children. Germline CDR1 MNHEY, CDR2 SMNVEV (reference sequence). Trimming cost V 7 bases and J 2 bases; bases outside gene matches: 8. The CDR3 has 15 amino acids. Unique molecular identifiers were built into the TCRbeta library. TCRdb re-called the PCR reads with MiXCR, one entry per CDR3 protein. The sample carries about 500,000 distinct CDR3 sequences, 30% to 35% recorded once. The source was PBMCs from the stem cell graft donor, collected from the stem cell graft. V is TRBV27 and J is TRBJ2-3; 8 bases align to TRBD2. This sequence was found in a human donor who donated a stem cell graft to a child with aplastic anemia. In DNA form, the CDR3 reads TGTGCCAGCAATCTTATAGCGGGACCCACAGATACGCAGTATTTT. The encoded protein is CASNLIAGPTDTQYF.